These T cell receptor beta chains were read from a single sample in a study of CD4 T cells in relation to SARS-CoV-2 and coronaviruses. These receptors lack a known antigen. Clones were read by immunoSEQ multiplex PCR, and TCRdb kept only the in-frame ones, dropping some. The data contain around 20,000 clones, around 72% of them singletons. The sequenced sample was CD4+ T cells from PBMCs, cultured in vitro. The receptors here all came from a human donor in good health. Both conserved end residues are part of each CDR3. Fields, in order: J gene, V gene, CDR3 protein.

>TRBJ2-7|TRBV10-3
CAISGGNYEQYF
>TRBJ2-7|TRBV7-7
CASSLGPSENYEQYF
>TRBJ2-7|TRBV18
CASSPGAGGYF
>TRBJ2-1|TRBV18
CASSPGSGTYNEQFF
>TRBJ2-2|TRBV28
CASRNMVQGLFF
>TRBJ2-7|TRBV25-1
CASSASGTTSYEQYF
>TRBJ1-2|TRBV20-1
CSASKGTARVYGYTF
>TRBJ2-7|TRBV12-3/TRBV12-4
CASSFGLSEQYF
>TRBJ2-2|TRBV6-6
CASSYSPVSGELFF
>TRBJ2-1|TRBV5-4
CASSLGWTINEQFF
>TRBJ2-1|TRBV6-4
CASSDSMESSYNEQFF
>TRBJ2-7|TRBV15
CATSRDLGGSAYEQYF
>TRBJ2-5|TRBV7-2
CASSFPTASGRETQYF
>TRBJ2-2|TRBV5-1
CASSLEGSGDGELFF
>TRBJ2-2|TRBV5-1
CASSFVSGKSGELFF
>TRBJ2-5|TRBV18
CASSPLPAGKETQYF
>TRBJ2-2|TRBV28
CASIWAQGTGELFF
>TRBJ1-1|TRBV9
CASSRIGGVTEAFF
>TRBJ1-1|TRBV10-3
CAIGSRGYTEAFF
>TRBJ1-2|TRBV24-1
CATSRGDGYTF
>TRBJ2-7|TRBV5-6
CASSLASGRRYF
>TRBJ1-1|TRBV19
CASSTLTGEAFF
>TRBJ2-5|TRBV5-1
CASSLVPAQETQYF
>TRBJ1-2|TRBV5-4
CASSSKSVGPGDYGYTF
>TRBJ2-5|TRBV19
CASSRGRGGPETQYF
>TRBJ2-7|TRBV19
CASSIGQGDSYEQYF
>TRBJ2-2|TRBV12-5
CASGLGRGLAGGETGELFF